This is a list of T cell receptor beta chains from one sample in a study of cytomegalovirus exposure and HLA in healthy donors. The table came from immunoSEQ multiplex PCR; TCRdb's copy has only in-frame clones and leaves some out. This table has about 130,000 clones, under 85% appearing once. Sequencing was performed on PBMCs. All receptors derive from a boy aged 5-17 years in good health and CMV-seronegative. The CDR3 runs from the conserved cysteine through the conserved F or W. Fields, in order: J gene, clone size, V gene, D gene, CDR3 DNA, CDR3 protein. A D gene is named only where the DNA matches it firmly. Clone sizes are given selectively: once, few, many, or a class where the clone is expanded.

>TRBJ1-5|NA|TRBV19|TRBD1
TGTGCCAGTAAGGACAGGAAGAGGGGCAATCAGCCCCAGCATTTT
CASKDRKRGNQPQHF
>TRBJ2-7|NA|TRBV7-9|TRBD2
TGTTCCAGCAGCTTACAGCGGGGCGAGCAGTACTTC
CSSSLQRGEQYF
>TRBJ1-1|NA|TRBV11-2|TRBD1
TGTGCCAGCAGCTTAGGCAGGGGGCGGGACACTGAAGCTTTCTTT
CASSLGRGRDTEAFF
>TRBJ1-1|NA|TRBV29-1|TRBD1
TGCAGCGTCGACCCGGGACAGGGACTTGAAGCTTTCTTT
CSVDPGQGLEAFF
>TRBJ1-1|NA|TRBV19|TRBD1
TGTGCCAGTAGAAAACAGGGGGTTGTGACTGAAGCTTTCTTT
CASRKQGVVTEAFF
>TRBJ2-7|NA|TRBV12-5|NA
TGTGCTAGTGGACCCCCAGGACGGGACTACGAGCAGTACTTC
CASGPPGRDYEQYF
>TRBJ1-5|NA|TRBV19|NA
TGTGCCAGTAGTATCGTCAGGGTTAGCAATCAGCCCCAGCATTTT
CASSIVRVSNQPQHF
>TRBJ1-1|NA|TRBV14|NA
TGTGCCAGCAGCCAATCAGGGATCGGGTATAACACTGAAGCTTTCTTT
CASSQSGIGYNTEAFF
>TRBJ2-2|NA|TRBV7-2|TRBD2
TGTGCCAGCAGCCCGGCGGGGGGGAACACCGGGGAGCTGTTTTTT
CASSPAGGNTGELFF
>TRBJ2-3|NA|TRBV10-3|NA
TGTGCCATCAACAGCGGCGGTCCAGATACGCAGTATTTT
CAINSGGPDTQYF
>TRBJ1-1|NA|TRBV29-1|NA
TGCAGCGTTGAAGGGGAGAGGACTGAAGCTTTCTTT
CSVEGERTEAFF
>TRBJ2-3|NA|TRBV7-9|TRBD1
TGTGCCAGCAGCCGTCCCCCGGGACAGGGAAACACAGATACGCAGTATTTT
CASSRPPGQGNTDTQYF
>TRBJ2-7|few|TRBV5-6|NA
TGTGCCAGCAGCTTGAGAGGGCACGAGCAGTACTTC
CASSLRGHEQYF
>TRBJ1-1|NA|TRBV7-9|NA
TGTGCCAGCGTGGGGGGGGCAGAAGGAGCTTTCTTT
CASVGGAEGAFF
>TRBJ2-1|NA|TRBV6-5|NA
TGTGCCAGCAGGAAAACTAGTAGCTCCTACAATGAGCAGTTCTTC
CASRKTSSSYNEQFF
>TRBJ1-6|NA|TRBV27|NA
TGTGCCAGCAGTTTATTAACAGGGCCGAATTCACCCCTCCACTTT
CASSLLTGPNSPLHF
>TRBJ2-5|NA|TRBV5-6|TRBD1
TGTGCCAGCAGCCGAGGGACAGGGTTAGAGACCCAGTACTTC
CASSRGTGLETQYF
>TRBJ1-2|NA|TRBV5-5|NA
TGTGCCAGCAGCTTGGAACAGGTCGACTATGGCTACACCTTC
CASSLEQVDYGYTF
>TRBJ2-3|NA|TRBV7-3|TRBD1
TGTGCCAGCAGCTTTTCCCATGGACAGGGCGGTGGAGATACGCAGTATTTT
CASSFSHGQGGGDTQYF
>TRBJ2-7|NA|TRBV15|TRBD2
TGTGCCACCAGCAGAGTCCCTAGCGGGGGACCCTACGAGCAGTACTTC
CATSRVPSGGPYEQYF
>TRBJ1-1|NA|TRBV7-9|NA
TGTGCCAGCAGCTTAGTGGAACAGGGTTTTACTGAAGCTTTCTTT
CASSLVEQGFTEAFF
>TRBJ2-5|NA|TRBV19|TRBD1
TGTGCCAGTAGTACCGGACAGGGGGAGTCAGAGACCCAGTACTTC
CASSTGQGESETQYF
>TRBJ2-2|NA|TRBV4-3|NA
TGCGCCAGCAGCCAAGAGGCCCGGGGATGGGACACCGGGGAGCTGTTTTTT
CASSQEARGWDTGELFF
>TRBJ1-1|few|TRBV5-1|NA
TGCGCCAGCAGCTTGGCCTCGAGGAGGACTGAAGCTTTCTTT
CASSLASRRTEAFF
>TRBJ1-4|few|TRBV19|TRBD1
TGTGCCAGTAGAACGACAGGGGGCAGAGAAAAACTGTTTTTT
CASRTTGGREKLFF
>TRBJ2-7|NA|TRBV4-3|NA
TGCGCCAGCAGCCAACAAGACCAGGGGATAAACGAGCAGTACTTC
CASSQQDQGINEQYF
>TRBJ2-7|NA|TRBV6-1|NA
TGTGCCAGCGCAGATCCCTACGAGCAGTACTTC
CASADPYEQYF
>TRBJ1-2|NA|TRBV19|NA
TGTGCCAGTAGTATAAATGCAGGGGCTAAGAACTATGGCTACACCTTC
CASSINAGAKNYGYTF
>TRBJ2-5|NA|TRBV2|NA
TGTGCCAGCAGTGTGGTGGGGGGCCAAGAGACCCAGTACTTC
CASSVVGGQETQYF
>TRBJ2-2|few|TRBV7-3|NA
TGTGCCAGCAGACTGGAGGGGACTGGGCCCGGGGAGCTGTTTTTT
CASRLEGTGPGELFF
>TRBJ2-7|NA|TRBV10-3|TRBD1
TGTGCCATCAGTGGAACGGGACAGACCTACGAGCAGTACTTC
CAISGTGQTYEQYF
>TRBJ2-2|NA|TRBV6-5|NA
TGTGCCAGCAGTTACACCGGGAAGGGCGGGGAGCTGTTTTTT
CASSYTGKGGELFF
>TRBJ1-2|NA|TRBV9|NA
TGTGCCAGCAGCGTAGCCCCCAGCCCCAACTATGGCTACCCCTTC
CASSVAPSPNYGYPF
>TRBJ2-7|NA|TRBV11-2|NA
TGTGCCAGCAGCTTAGGGCGAGCGGATGGCTACGAGCAGTACTTC
CASSLGRADGYEQYF
>TRBJ2-2|NA|TRBV9|NA
TGTGCCAGCAGCGTTCGAGTCCGGCTAGCCCCGAACACCGGGGAGCTGTTTTTT
CASSVRVRLAPNTGELFF
>TRBJ2-5|NA|TRBV7-9|TRBD1
TGTGCCAGCAGCGTGGTACAGGGGGCGAAAGAGACCCAGTACTTC
CASSVVQGAKETQYF
>TRBJ2-5|NA|TRBV9|TRBD2
TGTGCCAGCAGTGGAAGCGGGGGGGCCTGGGAGACCCAGTACTTC
CASSGSGGAWETQYF
>TRBJ2-7|NA|TRBV29-1|NA
TGCAGCGTTTTTTTCGGGACACGAACCTACGAGCAGTACTTC
CSVFFGTRTYEQYF
>TRBJ2-7|NA|TRBV19|NA
TGTGCCAGTAGTATACGACCAGGTCCCACCTACGAGCAGTACTTC
CASSIRPGPTYEQYF
>TRBJ1-3|once|TRBV10-3|TRBD1
TGTGCCAGTCACCCCGGGACAGGGATCTCTGGAAACACCATATATTTT
CASHPGTGISGNTIYF
>TRBJ2-7|NA|TRBV6-5|TRBD2
TGTGCCAGCAGATTCGGGACTACGAGCTCCTACGAGCAGTACTTC
CASRFGTTSSYEQYF
>TRBJ1-1|NA|TRBV10-3|TRBD1
TGTGCCACACAGGGGGCGTCTGAAGCTTTCTTT
CATQGASEAFF
>TRBJ1-1|NA|TRBV6-1|NA
TGTGCCAGCAGTGAAAACAGGGTAGGGGTGGGCACTGAAGCTTTCTTT
CASSENRVGVGTEAFF